Listed here are 18 T cell receptor beta chains from one sample, sequenced in a study of blood T cell repertoires in COVID-19. The repertoire was sequenced with immunoSEQ multiplex PCR; TCRdb's copy has only in-frame clones and lacks some. The sample lists under 50,000 clones, roughly nine tenths seen once, with just under 6.5% in the top ten. The sequenced sample consisted of peripheral blood. The receptors stem from a man between 65 and 85 years old with active COVID-19.

The chain couples TRBV5-6 to TRBJ2-6, with 10 bases matching TRBD1. Germline loops: CDR1 SGHDT, CDR2 YYEEEE. This CDR3 comprises 19 residues. Losses at the gene ends were 1 base for V and 1 base for J; bases not matched to a gene: 8. The CDR3 here is CASSLLGQGKASGANVLTF. In DNA form, the CDR3 reads TGTGCCAGCAGCTTGCTGGGACAGGGGAAGGCTTCTGGGGCCAACGTCCTGACTTTC.

The rearrangement uses TRBV11-2 and TRBJ2-5; the D gene is possibly TRBD2 (6 bases). This CDR3 is 18 amino acids long. Looked up from germline, CDR1 is SGHAT and CDR2 is FQNNGV. The germline V and J ends were trimmed by 5 bases and 8 bases, with 30 bases remaining between them. CDR3 coding DNA: TGTGCCAGCAGCCCCGGGCTCGTCCAGGCTCCGGGGGTTCGAACCCAGTACTTC. Its protein product is CASSPGLVQAPGVRTQYF.

This chain connects TRBV6-5 to TRBJ2-6, with a possible D match to TRBD1 (5 bases). The CDR3 contains 15 residues. Germline CDR1 MNHEY, CDR2 SVGAGI. V lost 4 bases and J lost 2, with 9 bases in between. CDR3 loop: CASSSKGTGANVLTF. CDR3 coding DNA: TGTGCCAGCAGTTCGAAGGGGACTGGGGCCAACGTCCTGACTTTC.

The chain links TRBV3-1 (or the pseudogene TRBV3-2) to TRBJ2-2; 8 positions match TRBD1. Trimming cost V 4 bases and J 6 bases; bases outside gene matches: 4. Germline V gives CDR1 LGHDT, CDR2 YNNKEL (reference sequence). The CDR3 is 14 residues long. Written as DNA, the CDR3 is TGTGCCAGCAGCCGTCAGGGGGCCTCCGGGGAGCTGTTTTTT. Amino acids: CASSRQGASGELFF.

This sequence joins TRBV6-5 and TRBJ2-1; 11 bases are shared with TRBD2. The CDR3 runs to 16 residues. Unmatched junction bases numbered 7, after V lost 1 base and J lost 8 bases. The V gene's germline CDR1 is MNHEY and CDR2 SVGAGI. CDR3 in amino acids: CASSYFSGGAIYEQFF. The CDR3 nucleotides are TGTGCCAGCAGTTACTTTAGCGGGGGGGCAATATATGAGCAGTTCTTC.

The V call is TRBV3-1 (or the pseudogene TRBV3-2), the J call TRBJ2-7, with a possible D match to TRBD1 (6 bases). V gave up 5 bases and J gave up 9 bases, with 23 bases separating them. This CDR3 has 15 residues. Germline lookup yields CDR1 LGHDT and CDR2 YNNKEL (reference sequence). The CDR3 DNA follows: TGTGCCAGCAGCTTTCGACAGGCTGGAAGTTCATGGCAGTACTTC. The encoded protein is CASSFRQAGSSWQYF.

V gene TRBV4-1 combines with J gene TRBJ2-5, with TRBD2 identical over 11 bases. V lost 4 bases, J lost 0 bases, and 4 bases stayed unmatched. In germline, CDR1 is MGHRA, CDR2 YSYEKL. The CDR3 is made up of 16 amino acids. Here the CDR3 DNA reads TGCGCCAGCAGCCGACTGGGACTAGCGGACCAAGAGACCCAGTACTTC. This gives the protein CASSRLGLADQETQYF.

The chain links TRBV30 to TRBJ1-1, with D maybe TRBD1 (6 bases). V lost 2 bases and J 11 bases, leaving 15 bases between the germline ends. This CDR3 is built from 12 residues. CDR1 GTSNPN and CDR2 SVGIG come from the germline V gene (reference sequence). CDR3 nucleotides: TGTGCCTGGAGTCGAGACAGGTACGGGGCTTTCTTT. It encodes CAWSRDRYGAFF.

This rearrangement joins TRBV6-5 to TRBJ2-7, with D perhaps TRBD1 (6 bases). This CDR3 has 13 amino acids. Germline CDR1 MNHEY, CDR2 SVGAGI. V dropped 8 bases and J dropped 3 bases, with 14 bases sitting between them. CDR3 amino acids: CASLRQAHYEQYF. The CDR3 DNA reads as TGTGCCAGCCTTAGACAGGCCCACTACGAGCAGTACTTC.

This chain links TRBV28 with TRBJ1-1, with D maybe TRBD1 (6 bases). V was shortened by 8 bases and J by 6 bases, with 13 bases between the two germline ends. Germline V lookup: CDR1 MDHEN, CDR2 SYDVKM. This CDR3 contains 12 residues. The CDR3 protein is CASLGGSAEAFF. Here the CDR3 DNA reads TGTGCCAGCCTAGGGGGTTCGGCTGAAGCTTTCTTT.

The chain employs TRBV5-1 and TRBJ2-3; D ambiguous. Deletions cut 0 bases from V and 3 bases from J, with 8 bases between. The CDR3 totals 14 residues. Germline V gene sequence: CDR1 SGHRS, CDR2 YFSETQ. The CDR3 is CASSLVAETDTQYF. DNA of the CDR3: TGCGCCAGCAGCTTGGTGGCGGAGACAGATACGCAGTATTTT. The complete variable domain, with remaining parts taken from reference TRBV5-1 and TRBJ2-3, reads KAGVTQTPRYLIKTRGQQVTLSCSPISGHRSVSWYQQTPGQGLQFLFEYFSETQRNKGNFPGRFSGRQFSNSRSEMNVSTLELGDSALYLCASSLVAETDTQYFGPGTRLTVL.

The rearrangement links TRBV3-1 (or the pseudogene TRBV3-2) to TRBJ2-1; 10 nucleotides line up with TRBD1. The CDR3 is 16 residues long. Germline-derived CDR1 and CDR2 are LGHDT and YNNKEL (reference sequence). V was clipped by 7 bases and J by 0 bases; unmatched bases: 6. The CDR3 sequence is CASNLGQGSSYNEQFF. The CDR3 DNA follows: TGTGCCAGCAACCTGGGACAGGGGAGCTCCTACAATGAGCAGTTCTTC.

The rearrangement uses TRBV28 and TRBJ1-4; D gene unclear. This CDR3 is 16 amino acids long. The V and J ends lost 1 base and 4 bases respectively, with 13 bases between them. Germline V gene sequence: CDR1 MDHEN, CDR2 SYDVKM. CDR3 nucleotide sequence: TGTGCCAGCAGTTTATACCCGGGAGCGAATAATGAAAAACTGTTTTTT. It translates to CASSLYPGANNEKLFF.

The chain has TRBV4-1 and TRBJ1-4; D call uncertain. The CDR3 runs 15 residues. Trimming stripped 1 base from V and 2 bases from J, with 8 bases between. Germline assignment: CDR1 MGHRA and CDR2 YSYEKL. CDR3 nucleotides: TGCGCCAGCAGCCAAGGTCGAGCGACTAATGAAAAACTGTTTTTT. As protein: CASSQGRATNEKLFF.

This chain links TRBV5-5 with TRBJ2-5; 14 bases align to TRBD2. This CDR3 is built from 15 residues. The germline CDR1 and CDR2 sequences are SGHKS and YYEKEE (reference sequence). With 4 bases clipped from V and 5 bases from J, the junction kept 4 bases outside the gene matches. As DNA, the CDR3 is TGTGCCAGCAGCAGACTAGCGGGGGGGCAGGAGACCCAGTACTTC. This gives the protein CASSRLAGGQETQYF.

The rearrangement joins TRBV6-6 to TRBJ1-1; D is undetermined. CDR1 is MNHNY, CDR2 SVGAGI, per germline (reference sequence). V dropped 1 base and J dropped 2 bases, with 8 bases sitting between them. The CDR3 runs to 14 residues. The CDR3 bases are TGTGCCAGCAGTTACTTGGAGATAAACACTGAAGCTTTCTTT. As protein: CASSYLEINTEAFF.

The gene calls are TRBV7-2 and TRBJ2-5; D gene unclear. Trimming took off 3 bases at V and 2 bases at J, with 10 bases between the two ends. The CDR3 loop spans 14 amino acids. CDR1 and CDR2 from the germline V gene are SGHTA and FQGNSA. The CDR3 spells CASSFLANQETQYF. The DNA of the CDR3 is TGTGCCAGCAGCTTCTTGGCCAATCAAGAGACCCAGTACTTC.

The J gene is TRBJ2-1, the V gene TRBV10-3; 7 bases match TRBD2. Trimming at V came to 3 bases and at J to 8 bases, leaving 16 bases not matched to a gene. Germline-derived CDR1 and CDR2 are ENHRY and SYGVKD. This CDR3 contains 17 residues. CDR3 loop: CAISDQLSGAYLYEQFF. CDR3 sequence (DNA): TGTGCCATCAGTGACCAACTGAGCGGGGCCTATTTGTATGAGCAGTTCTTC.